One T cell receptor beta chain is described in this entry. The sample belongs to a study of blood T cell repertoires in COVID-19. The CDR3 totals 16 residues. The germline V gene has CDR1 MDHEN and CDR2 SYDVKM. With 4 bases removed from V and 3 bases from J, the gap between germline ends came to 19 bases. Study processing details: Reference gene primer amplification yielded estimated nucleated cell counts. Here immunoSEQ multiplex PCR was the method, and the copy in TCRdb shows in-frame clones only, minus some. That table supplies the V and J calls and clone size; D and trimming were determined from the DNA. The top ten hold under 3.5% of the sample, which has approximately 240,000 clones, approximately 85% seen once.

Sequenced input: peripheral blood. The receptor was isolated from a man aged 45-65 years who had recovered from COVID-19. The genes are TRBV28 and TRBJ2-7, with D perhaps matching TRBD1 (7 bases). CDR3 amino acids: CASSSPGGPRGYEQYF. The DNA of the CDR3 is TGTGCCAGCAGTTCCCCAGGGGGGCCTAGGGGCTACGAGCAGTACTTC.